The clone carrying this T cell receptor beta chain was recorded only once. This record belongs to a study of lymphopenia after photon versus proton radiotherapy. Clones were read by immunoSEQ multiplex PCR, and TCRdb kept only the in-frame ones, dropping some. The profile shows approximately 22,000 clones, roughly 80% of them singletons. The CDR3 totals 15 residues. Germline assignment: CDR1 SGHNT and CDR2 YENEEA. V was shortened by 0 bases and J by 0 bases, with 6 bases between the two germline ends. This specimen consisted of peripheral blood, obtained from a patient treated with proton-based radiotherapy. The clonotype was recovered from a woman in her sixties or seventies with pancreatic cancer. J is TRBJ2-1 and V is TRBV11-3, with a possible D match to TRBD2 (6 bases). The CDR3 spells CASSLDGSSYNEQFF. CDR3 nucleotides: TGTGCCAGCAGCTTAGACGGGAGCTCCTACAATGAGCAGTTCTTC. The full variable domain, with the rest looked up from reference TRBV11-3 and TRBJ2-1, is EAGVVQSPRYKIIEKKQPVAFWCNPISGHNTLYWYLQNLGQGPELLIRYENEEAVDDSQLPKDRFSAERLKGVDSTLKIQPAELGDSAVYLCASSLDGSSYNEQFFGPGTRLTVL.